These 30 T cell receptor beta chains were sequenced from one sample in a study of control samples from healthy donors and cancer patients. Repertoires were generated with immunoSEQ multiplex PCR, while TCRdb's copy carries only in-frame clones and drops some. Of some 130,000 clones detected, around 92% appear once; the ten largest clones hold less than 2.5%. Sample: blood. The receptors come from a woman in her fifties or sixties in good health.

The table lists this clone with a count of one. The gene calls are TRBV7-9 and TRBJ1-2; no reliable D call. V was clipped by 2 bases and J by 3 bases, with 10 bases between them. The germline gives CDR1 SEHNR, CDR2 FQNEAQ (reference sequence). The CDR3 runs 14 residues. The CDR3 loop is CASSLSGVDYGYTF. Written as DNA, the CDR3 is TGTGCCAGCAGCTTAAGTGGGGTAGACTATGGCTACACCTTC.

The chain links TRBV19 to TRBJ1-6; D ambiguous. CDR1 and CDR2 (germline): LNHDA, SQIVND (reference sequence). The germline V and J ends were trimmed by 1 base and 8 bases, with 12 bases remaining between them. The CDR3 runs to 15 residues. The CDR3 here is CASSIVSGLDSPLHF. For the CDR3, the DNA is TGTGCCAGTAGTATAGTATCGGGGTTGGATTCACCCCTCCACTTT.

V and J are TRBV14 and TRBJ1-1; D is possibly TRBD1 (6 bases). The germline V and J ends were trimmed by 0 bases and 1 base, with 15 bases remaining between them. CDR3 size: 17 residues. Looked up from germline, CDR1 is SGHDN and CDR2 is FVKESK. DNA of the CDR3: TGTGCCAGCAGCCAAGATTTTTATAAGGACAGGAACACTGAAGCTTTCTTT. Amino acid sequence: CASSQDFYKDRNTEAFF. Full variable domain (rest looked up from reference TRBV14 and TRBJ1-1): EAGVTQFPSHSVIEKGQTVTLRCDPISGHDNLYWYRRVMGKEIKFLLHFVKESKQDESGMPNNRFLAERTGGTYSTLKVQPAELEDSGVYFCASSQDFYKDRNTEAFFGQGTRLTVV.

The CDR3 is CASGPTPGQSTDTQYF. CDR3 coding DNA: TGTGCTAGTGGTCCTACCCCGGGCCAGAGCACAGATACGCAGTATTTT. The chain employs TRBV12-5 and TRBJ2-3, with D unclear. V shed 5 bases and J shed 0 bases, with 15 bases lying between them. The germline V gene has CDR1 LGHNT and CDR2 FRNRAP. This CDR3 has 16 amino acids.

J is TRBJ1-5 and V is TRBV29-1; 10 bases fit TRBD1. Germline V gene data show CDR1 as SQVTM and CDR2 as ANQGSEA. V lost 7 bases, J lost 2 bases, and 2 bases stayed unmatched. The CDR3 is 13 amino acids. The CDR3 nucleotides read TGCAGCGCCGGACAGGGGGGCAATCAGCCCCAGCATTTT. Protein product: CSAGQGGNQPQHF.

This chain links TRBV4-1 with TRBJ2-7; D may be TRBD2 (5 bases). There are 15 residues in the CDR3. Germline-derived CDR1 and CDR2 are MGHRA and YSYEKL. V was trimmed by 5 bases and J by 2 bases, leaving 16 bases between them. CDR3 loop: CASSLTADPTYEQYF. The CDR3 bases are TGCGCCAGCAGCTTAACAGCGGACCCTACCTACGAGCAGTACTTC.

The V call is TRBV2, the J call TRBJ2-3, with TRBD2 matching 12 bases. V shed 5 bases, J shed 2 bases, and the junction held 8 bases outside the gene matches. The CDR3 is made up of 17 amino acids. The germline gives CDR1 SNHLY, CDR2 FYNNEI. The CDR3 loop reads CASSRDGLAGTTDTQYF. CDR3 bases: TGTGCCAGCAGTCGCGACGGACTAGCGGGGACCACAGATACGCAGTATTTT. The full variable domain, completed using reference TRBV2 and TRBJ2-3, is EPEVTQTPSHQVTQMGQEVILRCVPISNHLYFYWYRQILGQKVEFLVSFYNNEISEKSEIFDDQFSVERPDGSNFTLKIRSTKLEDSAMYFCASSRDGLAGTTDTQYFGPGTRLTVL.

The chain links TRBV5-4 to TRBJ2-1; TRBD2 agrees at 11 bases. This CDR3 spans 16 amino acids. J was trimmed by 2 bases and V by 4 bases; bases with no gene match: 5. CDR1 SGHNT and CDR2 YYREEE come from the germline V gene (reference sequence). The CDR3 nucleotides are TGTGCCAGCAGCCTACTAGCGGGAGTGACCTACAATGAGCAGTTCTTC. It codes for CASSLLAGVTYNEQFF.

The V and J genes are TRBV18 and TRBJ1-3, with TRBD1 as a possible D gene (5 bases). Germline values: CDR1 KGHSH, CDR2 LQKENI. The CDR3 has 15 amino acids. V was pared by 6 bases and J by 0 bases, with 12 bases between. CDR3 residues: CASSNRSTSGNTIYF. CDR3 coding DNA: TGTGCCAGCTCTAACAGGTCAACCTCTGGAAACACCATATATTTT.

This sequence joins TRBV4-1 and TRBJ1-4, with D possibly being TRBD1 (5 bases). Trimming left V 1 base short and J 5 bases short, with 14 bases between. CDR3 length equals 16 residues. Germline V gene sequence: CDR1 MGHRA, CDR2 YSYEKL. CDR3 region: CASSQVPGRENEKLFF. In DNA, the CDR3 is TGCGCCAGCAGCCAAGTCCCGGGACGGGAGAATGAAAAACTGTTTTTT.

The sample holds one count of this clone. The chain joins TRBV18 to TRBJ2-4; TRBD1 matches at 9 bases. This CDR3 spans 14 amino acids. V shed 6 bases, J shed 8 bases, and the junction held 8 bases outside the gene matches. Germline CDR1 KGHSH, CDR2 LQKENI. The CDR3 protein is CASSRDRASDIQYF. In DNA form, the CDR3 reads TGTGCCAGCTCGCGGGACAGGGCGTCGGACATTCAGTACTTC.

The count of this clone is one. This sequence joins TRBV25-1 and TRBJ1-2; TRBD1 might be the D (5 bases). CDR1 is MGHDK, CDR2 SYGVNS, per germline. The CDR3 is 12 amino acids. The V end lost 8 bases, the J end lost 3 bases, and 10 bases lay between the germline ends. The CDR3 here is CASGQADYGYTF. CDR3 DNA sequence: TGTGCCAGCGGACAAGCCGACTATGGCTACACCTTC.

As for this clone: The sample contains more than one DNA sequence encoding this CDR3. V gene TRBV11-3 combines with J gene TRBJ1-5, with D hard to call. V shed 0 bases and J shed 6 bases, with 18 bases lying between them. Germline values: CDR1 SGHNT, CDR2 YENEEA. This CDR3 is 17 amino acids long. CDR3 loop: CASSLESQVGFGQPQHF. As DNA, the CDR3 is TGTGCCAGCAGCTTAGAGTCGCAGGTGGGCTTTGGTCAGCCCCAGCATTTT.

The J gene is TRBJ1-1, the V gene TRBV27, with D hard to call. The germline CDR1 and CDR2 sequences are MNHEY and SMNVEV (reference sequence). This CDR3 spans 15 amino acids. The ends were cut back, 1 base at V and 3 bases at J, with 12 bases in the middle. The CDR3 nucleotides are TGTGCCAGCAGTTTATGGATGTCGCGAGACACTGAAGCTTTCTTT. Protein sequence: CASSLWMSRDTEAFF.

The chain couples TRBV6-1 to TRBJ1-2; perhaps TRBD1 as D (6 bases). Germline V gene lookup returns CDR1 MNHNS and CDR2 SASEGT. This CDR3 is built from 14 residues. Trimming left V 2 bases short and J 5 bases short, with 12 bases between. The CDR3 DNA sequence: TGTGCCAGCAGTGAACGGGGGGGCCGATATGGCTACACCTTC. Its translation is CASSERGGRYGYTF.

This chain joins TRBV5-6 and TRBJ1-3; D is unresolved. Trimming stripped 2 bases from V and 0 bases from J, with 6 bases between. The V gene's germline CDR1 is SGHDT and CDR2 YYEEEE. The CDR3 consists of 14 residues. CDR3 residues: CASSFGSSGNTIYF. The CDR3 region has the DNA TGTGCCAGCAGCTTCGGGTCCTCTGGAAACACCATATATTTT.

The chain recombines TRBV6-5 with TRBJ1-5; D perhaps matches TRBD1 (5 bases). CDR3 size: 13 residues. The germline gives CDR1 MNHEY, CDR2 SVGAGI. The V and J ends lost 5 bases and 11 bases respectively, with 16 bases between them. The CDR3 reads CASSNTGPEAQHF. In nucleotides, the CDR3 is TGTGCCAGCAGTAATACAGGACCGGAGGCCCAGCATTTT.

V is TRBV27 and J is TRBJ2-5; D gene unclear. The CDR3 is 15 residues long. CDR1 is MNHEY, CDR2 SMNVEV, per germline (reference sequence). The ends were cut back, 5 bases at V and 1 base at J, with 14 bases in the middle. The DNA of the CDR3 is TGTGCCAGCAGTGTTAGACTGAGGCCCCAAGAGACCCAGTACTTC. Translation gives CASSVRLRPQETQYF.

In nucleotides, the CDR3 is TGTGCCAGTAGTGACCCCTCTAGCGGGAGGGCCGATGAGCAGTTCTTC. Protein sequence: CASSDPSSGRADEQFF. The chain couples TRBV19 to TRBJ2-1; 12 bases agree with TRBD2. This CDR3 region has 16 residues. CDR1 is LNHDA and CDR2 is SQIVND in the germline V gene (reference sequence). V was clipped by 5 bases and J by 8 bases; unmatched bases: 10.

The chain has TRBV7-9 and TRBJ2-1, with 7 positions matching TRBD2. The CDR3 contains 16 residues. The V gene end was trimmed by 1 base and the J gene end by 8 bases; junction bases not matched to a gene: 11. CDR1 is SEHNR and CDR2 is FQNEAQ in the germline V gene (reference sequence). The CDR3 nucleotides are TGTGCCAGCAGCTTAGGGTTCCTAGCGGCTAGGGATGAGCAGTTCTTC. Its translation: CASSLGFLAARDEQFF.

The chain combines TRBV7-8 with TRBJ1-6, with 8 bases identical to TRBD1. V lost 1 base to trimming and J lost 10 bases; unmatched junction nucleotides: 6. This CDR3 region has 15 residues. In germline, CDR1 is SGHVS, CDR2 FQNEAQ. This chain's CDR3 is CASSLGTGLGSPLHF. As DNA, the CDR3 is TGTGCCAGCAGCTTAGGGACAGGGCTGGGGTCACCCCTCCACTTT.

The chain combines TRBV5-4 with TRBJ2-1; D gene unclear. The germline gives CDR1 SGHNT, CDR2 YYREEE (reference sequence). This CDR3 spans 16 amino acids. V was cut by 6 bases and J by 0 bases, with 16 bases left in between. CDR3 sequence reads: CASTRDVQSSYNEQFF. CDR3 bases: TGTGCCAGCACCCGAGACGTCCAGAGCTCCTACAATGAGCAGTTCTTC.

In DNA, the CDR3 is TGTGCCAGCTCACCTCAACCCCGCACAGCCCTTAATTCACCCCTCCACTTT. It translates to CASSPQPRTALNSPLHF. The chain is built from TRBV18 and TRBJ1-6; D is unclear. The CDR3 loop spans 17 amino acids. Germline CDR1 and CDR2: KGHSH and LQKENI. V lost 3 bases to trimming and J lost 6 bases, with 18 bases between them. Supplemented by reference TRBV18 and TRBJ1-6, the full variable domain reads NAGVMQNPRHLVRRRGQEARLRCSPMKGHSHVYWYRQLPEEGLKFMVYLQKENIIDESGMPKERFSAEFPKEGPSILRIQQVVRGDSAAYFCASSPQPRTALNSPLHFGNGTRLTVT.

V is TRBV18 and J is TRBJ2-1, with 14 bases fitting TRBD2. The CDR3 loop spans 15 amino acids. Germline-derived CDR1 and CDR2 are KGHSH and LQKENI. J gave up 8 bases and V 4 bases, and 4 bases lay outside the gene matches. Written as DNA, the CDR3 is TGTGCCAGCTCACGTGGGACTAGCGGGGGCGATGAGCAGTTCTTC. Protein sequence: CASSRGTSGGDEQFF.

The CDR3 bases are TGTGCCAGCTCCCCGGGGCAGGGAATGACTCTGAGCTCTGGAAACACCATATATTTT. Translating gives CASSPGQGMTLSSGNTIYF. The V call is TRBV2, the J call TRBJ1-3, with D perhaps matching TRBD1 (5 bases). Germline V lookup: CDR1 SNHLY, CDR2 FYNNEI. The V end was cut by 8 bases, the J end by 0 bases, with 26 bases between. This CDR3 is built from 19 residues.

CDR3 loop: CASSDGQGFVQYF. The DNA for the CDR3 is TGTGCCAGCAGTGACGGACAGGGTTTTGTGCAGTACTTC. The chain combines TRBV6-1 with TRBJ2-7; 8 bases align to TRBD1. The V gene's germline CDR1 is MNHNS and CDR2 SASEGT. The CDR3 loop spans 13 amino acids. The J segment lost 9 bases and the V segment lost 3 bases, leaving 7 bases of the junction unmatched.

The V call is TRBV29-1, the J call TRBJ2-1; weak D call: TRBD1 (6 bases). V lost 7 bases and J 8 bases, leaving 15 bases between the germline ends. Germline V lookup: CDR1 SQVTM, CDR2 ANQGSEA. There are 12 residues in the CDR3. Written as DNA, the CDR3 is TGCAGCGCCCGGGACATCCCCGATGAGCAGTTCTTC. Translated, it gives CSARDIPDEQFF.

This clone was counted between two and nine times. This chain's CDR3 is CATSGSGQINSPLHF. For the CDR3, the DNA is TGTGCCACCAGCGGCTCGGGCCAGATCAATTCACCCCTCCACTTT. The chain couples TRBV15 to TRBJ1-6; no clear D. The CDR3 sequence is 15 residues long. Per germline, CDR1 LNHNV and CDR2 YYDKDF (reference sequence). The V gene lost 5 bases and the J gene lost 7 bases, with 15 bases spanning the gap.

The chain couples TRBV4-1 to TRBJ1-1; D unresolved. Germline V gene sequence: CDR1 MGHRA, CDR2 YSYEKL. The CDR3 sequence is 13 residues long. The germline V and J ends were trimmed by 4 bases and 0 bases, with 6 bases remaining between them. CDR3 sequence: CASSPYLNTEAFF. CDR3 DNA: TGCGCCAGCAGCCCATATTTGAACACTGAAGCTTTCTTT.

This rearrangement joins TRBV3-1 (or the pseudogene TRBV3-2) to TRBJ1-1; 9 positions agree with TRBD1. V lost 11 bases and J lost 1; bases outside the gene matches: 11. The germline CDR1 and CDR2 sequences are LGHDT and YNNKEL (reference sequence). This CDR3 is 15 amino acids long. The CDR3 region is CAAGRTGAWNTEAFF. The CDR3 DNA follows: TGTGCCGCAGGGCGGACAGGGGCGTGGAACACTGAAGCTTTCTTT.